Following are 9 T cell receptor beta chains from one sample sequenced in a study of PD-1 blockade in classical Hodgkin lymphoma. Relapse was seen in all patients after autologous stem cell transplantation, and brentuximab vedotin exposure was variable. Here immunoSEQ multiplex PCR was the method, and the copy in TCRdb shows in-frame clones only, minus some. Counted here are 110,000 or so clones, roughly nine tenths occurring once; the ten biggest clones make up 20%. The sequencing here drew on peripheral blood mononuclear cells (PBMCs), taken before the second cycle of nivolumab. Source of these receptors: a human donor with classical Hodgkin lymphoma.

This clone was seen a single time. The V gene is TRBV19, the J gene TRBJ2-7, with D possibly TRBD2 on 6 matching bases. The CDR3 extends over 14 amino acids. From germline, CDR1 is LNHDA and CDR2 SQIVND (reference sequence). Trimming shortened V by 7 bases and J by 0 bases, and 13 bases separated the two germline ends. This CDR3 reads CASTPQGGSYEQYF. In DNA form, the CDR3 reads TGTGCCAGTACCCCCCAGGGAGGCTCCTACGAGCAGTACTTC.

For the CDR3, the DNA is TGTGCCAGCAGCCAAGATAATGGGTGGACAGCGAACACCGGGGAGCTGTTTTTT. Its protein product is CASSQDNGWTANTGELFF. The chain joins TRBV14 to TRBJ2-2, with D maybe TRBD1 (6 bases). Trimming shortened V by 0 bases and J by 0 bases, and 14 bases separated the two germline ends. Germline-derived CDR1 and CDR2 are SGHDN and FVKESK. There are 18 residues in the CDR3.

The chain couples TRBV2 to TRBJ1-5, with TRBD1 identical over 9 bases. Per the germline V gene, CDR1 is SNHLY and CDR2 is FYNNEI. The CDR3 is 15 amino acids. The V and J ends lost 7 bases and 3 bases, in that order; junction bases with no gene match: 7. The CDR3 is CASNEDRGVNQPQHF. DNA of the CDR3: TGTGCCAGCAATGAGGACAGGGGAGTCAATCAGCCCCAGCATTTT.

The rearrangement links TRBV2 to TRBJ2-4, with a weak D call TRBD2 (6 bases). V was trimmed by 7 bases and J by 0 bases, leaving 10 bases between them. Per the germline V gene, CDR1 is SNHLY and CDR2 is FYNNEI. There are 14 residues in the CDR3. The CDR3: CASKAGIAKNIQYF. The CDR3 DNA reads TGTGCCAGCAAGGCGGGGATAGCCAAAAACATTCAGTACTTC.

The CDR3 nucleotides read TGCGCCAGCAGCCTAACTAGCGGGAGCCTTCTTATTGAGCAGTTCTTC. Its protein is CASSLTSGSLLIEQFF. This rearrangement joins TRBV4-1 to TRBJ2-1, with 11 bases lining up with TRBD2. Germline V gene sequence: CDR1 MGHRA, CDR2 YSYEKL. The CDR3 loop spans 16 amino acids. With 4 bases clipped from V and 9 bases from J, the junction kept 11 bases outside the gene matches.

The chain employs TRBV7-9 and TRBJ1-1; possibly TRBD1 for D (6 bases). Germline V gene sequence: CDR1 SEHNR, CDR2 FQNEAQ (reference sequence). The CDR3 runs to 14 residues. Trimming cost V 2 bases and J 5 bases, with 12 bases left between them. CDR3: CASSLQGPFTEAFF. The CDR3 bases are TGTGCCAGCAGCTTACAGGGGCCTTTTACTGAAGCTTTCTTT.

This clone showed up just once. The J gene is TRBJ2-7, the V gene TRBV5-1; D tentatively reads TRBD1 or TRBD2 (7 bases each). CDR1 SGHRS and CDR2 YFSETQ come from the germline V gene. The V end lost 5 bases, the J end lost 1 base, and 16 bases lay between the germline ends. This CDR3 region has 15 residues. The CDR3 region is CASRLGGTDSYEQYF. CDR3 sequence (DNA): TGCGCCAGCAGGCTGGGGGGGACAGATTCCTACGAGCAGTACTTC. Full variable domain (remainder filled in from reference TRBV5-1 and TRBJ2-7): KAGVTQTPRYLIKTRGQQVTLSCSPISGHRSVSWYQQTPGQGLQFLFEYFSETQRNKGNFPGRFSGRQFSNSRSEMNVSTLELGDSALYLCASRLGGTDSYEQYFGPGTRLTVT.

This clone was found once. V gene TRBV9 combines with J gene TRBJ1-5; TRBD1 matches at 10 bases. This CDR3 contains 17 residues. The ends lost 0 bases at V and 8 bases at J; junction bases unmatched: 11. Germline V gives CDR1 SGDLS, CDR2 YYNGEE. CDR3 DNA sequence: TGTGCCAGCAGCGTAGGCCCTGACGGGACAGGGGAGAAGCCCCAGCATTTT. It codes for CASSVGPDGTGEKPQHF. Looking up the rest from reference TRBV9 and TRBJ1-5 gives the full variable domain: DSGVTQTPKHLITATGQRVTLRCSPRSGDLSVYWYQQSLDQGLQFLIQYYNGEERAKGNILERFSAQQFPDLHSELNLSSLELGDSALYFCASSVGPDGTGEKPQHFGDGTRLSIL.

A single count supports this clone. This sequence joins TRBV27 and TRBJ1-4; D uncertain. In germline, CDR1 is MNHEY, CDR2 SMNVEV (reference sequence). The CDR3 length is 12 residues. Trimming left V 4 bases short and J 5 bases short, with 5 bases between. The CDR3 is CASSSGNEKLFF. The CDR3 DNA reads TGTGCCAGCAGTTCCGGGAATGAAAAACTGTTTTTT.